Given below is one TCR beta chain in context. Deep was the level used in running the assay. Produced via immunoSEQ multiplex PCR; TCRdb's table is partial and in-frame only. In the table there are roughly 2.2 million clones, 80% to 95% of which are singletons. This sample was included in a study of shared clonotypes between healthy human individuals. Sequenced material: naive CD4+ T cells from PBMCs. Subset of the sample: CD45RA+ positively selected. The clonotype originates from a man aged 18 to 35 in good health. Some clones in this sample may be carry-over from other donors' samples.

The CDR3 sequence: CASSLNYRDQETQYF. As DNA, the CDR3 is TGTGCCAGCAGCCTGAACTATCGGGACCAAGAGACCCAGTACTTC. This chain uses TRBV28 with TRBJ2-5; D is unresolved. The length of the CDR3 is 15 residues. V lost 6 bases and J 0 bases, leaving 14 bases between the germline ends. CDR1 MDHEN and CDR2 SYDVKM come from the germline V gene. Variable domain in full (rest from reference TRBV28 and TRBJ2-5): DVKVTQSSRYLVKRTGEKVFLECVQDMDHENMFWYRQDPGLGLRLIYFSYDVKMKEKGDIPEGYSVSREKKERFSLILESASTNQTSMYLCASSLNYRDQETQYFGPGTRLLVL.